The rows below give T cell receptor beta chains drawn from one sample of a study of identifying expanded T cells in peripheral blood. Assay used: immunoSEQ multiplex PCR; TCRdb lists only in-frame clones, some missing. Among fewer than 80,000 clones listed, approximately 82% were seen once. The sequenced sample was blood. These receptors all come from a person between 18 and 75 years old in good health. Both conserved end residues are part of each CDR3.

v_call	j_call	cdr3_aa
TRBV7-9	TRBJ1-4	CASSFPGQGSEKLFF
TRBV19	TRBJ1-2	CASSIKRVPTENYGYTF
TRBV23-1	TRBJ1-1	CASSQPVVNTEAFF
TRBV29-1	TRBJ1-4	CSAAAGTANEKLFF
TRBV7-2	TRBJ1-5	CASSPRGGNQPQHF
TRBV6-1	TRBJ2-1	CASSEFPSGSSYNEQFF
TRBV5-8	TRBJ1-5	CASSSQPGTSNQPQHF
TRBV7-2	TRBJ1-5	CASSPSSGNPAQPQHF
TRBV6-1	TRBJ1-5	CASRVTRDSPLTQHF
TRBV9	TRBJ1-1	CASSGVTGLTEAFF
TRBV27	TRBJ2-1	CASSLSSAYNEQFF
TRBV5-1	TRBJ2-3	CASSLGTGDTQYF
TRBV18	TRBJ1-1	CASSPSGTGLGTEAFF
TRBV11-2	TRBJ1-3	CASSAVAGGYTIYF
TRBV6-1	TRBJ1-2	CASSVLGHDYGYTF
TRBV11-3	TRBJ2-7	CASKGDFSYEQYF
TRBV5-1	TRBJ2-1	CASSLNRAGSYNEQFF
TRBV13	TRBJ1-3	CASSFFQTSGNTIYF
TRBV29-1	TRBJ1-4	CSVLPGGEGEKLFF
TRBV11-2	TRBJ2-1	CASSLGSNEQFF
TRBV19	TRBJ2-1	CASSPALSSYNEQFF
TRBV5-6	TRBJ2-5	CASSTGLAGDLGETQYF
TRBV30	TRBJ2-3	CASATSGFTDTQYF
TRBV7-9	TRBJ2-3	CASSLARSTGGDTQYF
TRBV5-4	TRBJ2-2	CASSFEVSGELFF
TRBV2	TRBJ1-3	CASTGFPGNTIYF
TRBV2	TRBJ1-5	CASKTGVSNQPQHF
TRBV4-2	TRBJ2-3	CASSQARRPSGGRNTQYF
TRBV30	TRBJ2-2	CAWSSGAWTGELFF
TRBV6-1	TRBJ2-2	CATSAAGVAAGELFF
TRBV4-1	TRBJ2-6	CASSPLGLVAGANVLTF
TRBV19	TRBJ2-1	CASSPDRASYNEQFF
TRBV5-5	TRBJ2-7	CASSQQRTASYEQYF
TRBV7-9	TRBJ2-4	CASSSLVKGGEYF
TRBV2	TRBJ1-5	CASSSQLSQPQHF
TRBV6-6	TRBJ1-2	CASSYKGQGDGYTF
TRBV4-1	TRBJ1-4	CASSQEPRQGADEKLFF
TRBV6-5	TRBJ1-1	CATLRAFEAFF
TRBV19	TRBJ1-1	CASSIGAGAQATFF
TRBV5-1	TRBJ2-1	CASSDLGEQFF
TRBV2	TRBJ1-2	CASSERETYGYTF
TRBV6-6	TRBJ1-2	CASSNRDSKNYGYTF
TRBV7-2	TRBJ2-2	CASSPTNTGELFF
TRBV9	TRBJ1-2	CASSPGGSNYGYTF
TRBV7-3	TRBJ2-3	CASSSQGAGDTQYF